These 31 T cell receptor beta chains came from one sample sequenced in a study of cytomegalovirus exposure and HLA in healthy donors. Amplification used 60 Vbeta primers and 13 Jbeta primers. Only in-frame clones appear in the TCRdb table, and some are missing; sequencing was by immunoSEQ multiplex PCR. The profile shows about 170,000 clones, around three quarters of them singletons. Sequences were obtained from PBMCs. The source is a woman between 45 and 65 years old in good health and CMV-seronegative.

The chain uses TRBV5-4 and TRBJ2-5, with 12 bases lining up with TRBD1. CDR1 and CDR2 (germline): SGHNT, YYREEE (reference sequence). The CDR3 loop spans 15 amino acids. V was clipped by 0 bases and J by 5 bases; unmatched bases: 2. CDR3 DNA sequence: TGTGCCAGCAGCTTGGGGGACAGGGGGCGGGAGACCCAGTACTTC. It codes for CASSLGDRGRETQYF. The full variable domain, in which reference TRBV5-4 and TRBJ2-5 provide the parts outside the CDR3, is ETGVTQSPTHLIKTRGQQVTLRCSSQSGHNTVSWYQQALGQGPQFIFQYYREEENGRGNFPPRFSGLQFPNYSSELNVNALELDDSALYLCASSLGDRGRETQYFGPGTRLLVL.

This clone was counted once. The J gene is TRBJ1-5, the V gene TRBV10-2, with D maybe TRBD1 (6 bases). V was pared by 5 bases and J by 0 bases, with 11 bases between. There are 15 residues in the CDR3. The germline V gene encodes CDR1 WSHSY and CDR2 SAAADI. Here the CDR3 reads CASSRTENSNQPQHF. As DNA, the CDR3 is TGCGCCAGCAGTAGGACAGAAAATAGCAATCAGCCCCAGCATTTT.

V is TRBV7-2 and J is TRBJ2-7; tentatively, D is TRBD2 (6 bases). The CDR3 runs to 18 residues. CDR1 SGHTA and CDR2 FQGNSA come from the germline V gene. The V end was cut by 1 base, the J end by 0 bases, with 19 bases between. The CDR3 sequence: CASSLVVSRDLSSYEQYF. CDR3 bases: TGTGCCAGCAGCTTAGTTGTCAGCCGGGACTTAAGCTCCTACGAGCAGTACTTC. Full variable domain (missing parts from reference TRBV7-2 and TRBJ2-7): GAGVSQSPSNKVTEKGKDVELRCDPISGHTALYWYRQSLGQGLEFLIYFQGNSAPDKSGLPSDRFSAERTGGSVSTLTIQRTQQEDSAVYLCASSLVVSRDLSSYEQYFGPGTRLTVT.

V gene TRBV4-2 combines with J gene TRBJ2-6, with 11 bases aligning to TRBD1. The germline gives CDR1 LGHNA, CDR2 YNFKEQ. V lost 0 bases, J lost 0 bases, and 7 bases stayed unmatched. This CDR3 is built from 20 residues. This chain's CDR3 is CASSQDRRGTGGSGANVLTF. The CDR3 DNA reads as TGTGCCAGCAGCCAAGATCGTAGAGGGACAGGGGGCTCTGGGGCCAACGTCCTGACTTTC.

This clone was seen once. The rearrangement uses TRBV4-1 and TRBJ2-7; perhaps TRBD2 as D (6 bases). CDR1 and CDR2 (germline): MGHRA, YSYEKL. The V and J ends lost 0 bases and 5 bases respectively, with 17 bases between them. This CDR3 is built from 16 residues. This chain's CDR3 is CASSQDPAGPGDEQYF. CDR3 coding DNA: TGCGCCAGCAGCCAAGATCCTGCGGGGCCCGGGGACGAGCAGTACTTC.

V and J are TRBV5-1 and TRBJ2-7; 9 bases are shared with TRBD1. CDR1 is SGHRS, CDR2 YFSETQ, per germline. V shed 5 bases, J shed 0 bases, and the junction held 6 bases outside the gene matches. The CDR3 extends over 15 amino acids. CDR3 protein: CASSWGQGISYEQYF. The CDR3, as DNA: TGCGCCAGCAGTTGGGGACAGGGCATCTCCTACGAGCAGTACTTC.

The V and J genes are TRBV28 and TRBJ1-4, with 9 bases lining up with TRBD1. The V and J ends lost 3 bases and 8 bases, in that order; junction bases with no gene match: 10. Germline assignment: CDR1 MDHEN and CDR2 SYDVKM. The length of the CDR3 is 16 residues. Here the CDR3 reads CASSLGQGMSLEKLFF. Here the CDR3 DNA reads TGTGCCAGCAGTTTGGGACAGGGTATGAGTTTGGAAAAACTGTTTTTT.

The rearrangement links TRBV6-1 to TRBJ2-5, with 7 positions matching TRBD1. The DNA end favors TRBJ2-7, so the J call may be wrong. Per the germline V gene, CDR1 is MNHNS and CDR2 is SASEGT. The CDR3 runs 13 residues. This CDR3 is CASRKTGPLEQYF. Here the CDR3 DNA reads TGTGCCAGCAGAAAGACAGGGCCCCTCGAGCAGTACTTC.

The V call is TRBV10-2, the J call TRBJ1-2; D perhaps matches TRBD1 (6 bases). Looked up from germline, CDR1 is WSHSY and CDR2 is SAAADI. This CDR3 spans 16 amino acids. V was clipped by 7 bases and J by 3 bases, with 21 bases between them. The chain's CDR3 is CASKTLTGSVDYGYTF. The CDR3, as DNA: TGCGCCAGCAAAACCCTGACAGGTTCAGTCGACTATGGCTACACCTTC.

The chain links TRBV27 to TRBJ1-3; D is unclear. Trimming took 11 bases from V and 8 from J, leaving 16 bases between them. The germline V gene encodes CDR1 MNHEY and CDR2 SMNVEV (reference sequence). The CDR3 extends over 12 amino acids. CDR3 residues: CASWAHKDTIYF. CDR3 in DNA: TGTGCCTCCTGGGCCCATAAAGACACCATATATTTT.

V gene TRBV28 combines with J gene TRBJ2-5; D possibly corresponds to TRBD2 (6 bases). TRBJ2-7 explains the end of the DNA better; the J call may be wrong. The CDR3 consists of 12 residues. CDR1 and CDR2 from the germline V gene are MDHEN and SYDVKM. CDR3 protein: CASSTGLSEQYF. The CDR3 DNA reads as TGTGCCAGCAGTACGGGACTGAGCGAGCAGTACTTC.

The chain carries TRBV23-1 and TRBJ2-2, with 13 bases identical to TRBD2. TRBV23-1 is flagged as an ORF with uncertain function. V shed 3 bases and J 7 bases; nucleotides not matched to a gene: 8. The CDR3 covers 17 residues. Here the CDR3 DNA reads TGCGCCAGCAGTCACCCACTAGCGGGAGGGTTGGGCGGGGAGCTGTTTTTT. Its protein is CASSHPLAGGLGGELFF.

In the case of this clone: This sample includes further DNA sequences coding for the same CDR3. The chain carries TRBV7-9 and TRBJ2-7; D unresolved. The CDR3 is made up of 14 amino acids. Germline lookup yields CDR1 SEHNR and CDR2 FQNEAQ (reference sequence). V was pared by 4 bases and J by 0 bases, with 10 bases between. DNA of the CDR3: TGTGCCAGCAGCTCCGATACGAGCTCCTACGAGCAGTACTTC. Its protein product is CASSSDTSSYEQYF.

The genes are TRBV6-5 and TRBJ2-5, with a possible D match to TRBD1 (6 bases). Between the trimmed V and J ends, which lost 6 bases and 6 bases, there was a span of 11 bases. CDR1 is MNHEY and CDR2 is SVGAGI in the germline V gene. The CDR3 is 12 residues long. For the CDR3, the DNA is TGTGCCAGCAGAGAGGGGGAGAAGACCCAGTACTTC. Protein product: CASREGEKTQYF.

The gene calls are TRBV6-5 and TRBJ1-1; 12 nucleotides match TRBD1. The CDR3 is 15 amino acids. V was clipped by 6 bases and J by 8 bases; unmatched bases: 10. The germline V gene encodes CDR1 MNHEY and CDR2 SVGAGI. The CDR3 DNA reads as TGTGCCAGCAGACCTCCGGGACAGGGGGCGTTCGAAGCTTTCTTT. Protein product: CASRPPGQGAFEAFF.

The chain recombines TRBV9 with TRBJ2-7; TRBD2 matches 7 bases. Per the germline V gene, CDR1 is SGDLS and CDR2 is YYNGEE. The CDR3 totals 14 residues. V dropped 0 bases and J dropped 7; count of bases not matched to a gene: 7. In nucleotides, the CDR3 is TGTGCCAGCAGCGTAGAGAGGGGAGGGGTAGAGCAGTACTTC. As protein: CASSVERGGVEQYF.

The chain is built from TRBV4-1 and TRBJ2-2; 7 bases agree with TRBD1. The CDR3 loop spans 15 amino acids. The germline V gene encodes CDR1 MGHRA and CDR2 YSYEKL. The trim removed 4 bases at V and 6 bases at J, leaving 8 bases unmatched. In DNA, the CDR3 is TGCGCCAGCAGCCGTGACAGGGTGAGGGCCGGGGAGCTGTTTTTT. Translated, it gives CASSRDRVRAGELFF.

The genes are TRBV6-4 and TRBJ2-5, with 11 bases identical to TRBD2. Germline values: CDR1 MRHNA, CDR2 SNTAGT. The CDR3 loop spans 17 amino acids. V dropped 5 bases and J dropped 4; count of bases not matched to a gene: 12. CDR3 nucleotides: TGTGCCAGCAGTCCACTAGGGCGGCTAGCGGGGGGAGAGACCCAGTACTTC. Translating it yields CASSPLGRLAGGETQYF.

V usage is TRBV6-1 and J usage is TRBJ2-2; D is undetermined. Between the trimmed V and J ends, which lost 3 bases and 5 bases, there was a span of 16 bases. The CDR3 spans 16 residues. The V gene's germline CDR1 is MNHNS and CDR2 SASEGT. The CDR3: CASSEAPATRTGELFF. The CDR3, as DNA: TGTGCCAGCAGTGAGGCGCCCGCGACACGGACCGGGGAGCTGTTTTTT.

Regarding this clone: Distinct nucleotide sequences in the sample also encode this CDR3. CDR3: CASSQGRSGANVLTF. In DNA, the CDR3 is TGCGCCAGCAGCCAGGGCAGATCTGGGGCCAACGTCCTGACTTTC. The chain employs TRBV4-3 and TRBJ2-6; D is unclear. The CDR3 length is 15 residues. The V end lost 3 bases, the J end lost 1 base, and 7 bases lay between the germline ends. Germline values: CDR1 LGHNA, CDR2 YSLEER.

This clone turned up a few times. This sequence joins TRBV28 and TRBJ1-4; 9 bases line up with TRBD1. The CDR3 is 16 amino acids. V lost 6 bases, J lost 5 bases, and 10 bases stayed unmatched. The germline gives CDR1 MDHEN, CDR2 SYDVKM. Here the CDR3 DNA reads TGTGCCAGCAGGCCACAGGGGGCGCCTTCGAATGAAAAACTGTTTTTT. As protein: CASRPQGAPSNEKLFF.

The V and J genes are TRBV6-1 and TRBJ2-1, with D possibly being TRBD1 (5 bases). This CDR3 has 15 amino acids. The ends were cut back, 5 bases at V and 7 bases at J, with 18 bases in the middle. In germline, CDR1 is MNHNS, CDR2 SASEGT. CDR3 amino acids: CASSRWAGIENEQFF. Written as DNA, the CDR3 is TGTGCCAGCAGTCGTTGGGCAGGGATCGAAAATGAGCAGTTCTTC.

The CDR3 loop is CASSFRYTGELFF. In nucleotides, the CDR3 is TGTGCCAGCAGTTTCCGTTACACCGGGGAGCTGTTTTTT. This chain connects TRBV28 to TRBJ2-2; D not certain. Germline CDR1 MDHEN, CDR2 SYDVKM. CDR3 length: 13 residues. V was shortened by 3 bases and J by 3 bases, with 5 bases between the two germline ends.

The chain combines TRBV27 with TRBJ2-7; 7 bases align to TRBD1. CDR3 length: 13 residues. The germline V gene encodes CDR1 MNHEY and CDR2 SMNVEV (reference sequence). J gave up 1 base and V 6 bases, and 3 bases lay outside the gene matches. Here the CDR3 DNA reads TGTGCCAGCAGCCGGACAGGATCCTACGAGCAGTACTTC. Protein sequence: CASSRTGSYEQYF.

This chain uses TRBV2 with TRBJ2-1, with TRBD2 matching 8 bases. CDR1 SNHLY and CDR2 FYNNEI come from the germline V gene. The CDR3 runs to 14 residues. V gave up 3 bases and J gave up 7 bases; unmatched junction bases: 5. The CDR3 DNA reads TGTGCCAGCAGTGAGCCGGGACTAGGAAATGAGCAGTTCTTC. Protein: CASSEPGLGNEQFF.

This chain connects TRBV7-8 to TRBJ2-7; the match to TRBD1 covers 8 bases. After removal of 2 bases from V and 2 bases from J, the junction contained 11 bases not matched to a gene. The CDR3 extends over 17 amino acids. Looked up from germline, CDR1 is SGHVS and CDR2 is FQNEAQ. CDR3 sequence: CASSLPGQVKLAYEQYF. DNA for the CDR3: TGTGCCAGCAGCTTACCGGGACAGGTGAAATTAGCCTACGAGCAGTACTTC.

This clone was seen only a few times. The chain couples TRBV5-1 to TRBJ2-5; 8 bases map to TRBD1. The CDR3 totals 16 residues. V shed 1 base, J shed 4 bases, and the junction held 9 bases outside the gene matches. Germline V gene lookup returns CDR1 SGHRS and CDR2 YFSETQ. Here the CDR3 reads CASSLFPTGGRETQYF. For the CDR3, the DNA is TGCGCCAGCAGCTTGTTCCCCACAGGGGGTCGAGAGACCCAGTACTTC.

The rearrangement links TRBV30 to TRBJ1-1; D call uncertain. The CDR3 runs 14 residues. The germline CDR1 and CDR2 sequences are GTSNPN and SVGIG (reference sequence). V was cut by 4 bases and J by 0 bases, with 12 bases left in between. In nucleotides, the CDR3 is TGTGCCTGGACCGGGATAGGGTTGAACACTGAAGCTTTCTTT. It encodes CAWTGIGLNTEAFF.

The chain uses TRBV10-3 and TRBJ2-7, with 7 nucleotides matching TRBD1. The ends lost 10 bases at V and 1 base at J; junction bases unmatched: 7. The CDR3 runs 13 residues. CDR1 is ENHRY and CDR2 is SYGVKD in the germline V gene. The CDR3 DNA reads TGTGCCAGCGCCGGGGACAGATCCTACGAGCAGTACTTC. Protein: CASAGDRSYEQYF.

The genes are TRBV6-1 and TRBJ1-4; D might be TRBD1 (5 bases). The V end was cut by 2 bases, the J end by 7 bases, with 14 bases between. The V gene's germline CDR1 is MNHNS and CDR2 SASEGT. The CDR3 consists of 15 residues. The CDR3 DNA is TGTGCCAGCAGTGAATCGGCAGGGAGGAGTGAAAAACTGTTTTTT. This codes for CASSESAGRSEKLFF.

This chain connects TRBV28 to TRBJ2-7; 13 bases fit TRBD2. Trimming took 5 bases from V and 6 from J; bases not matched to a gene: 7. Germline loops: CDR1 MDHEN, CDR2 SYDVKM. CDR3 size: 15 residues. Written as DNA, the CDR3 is TGTGCCAGCAGTATGACTAGCGGGAGGTGGGGCGAGCAGTACTTC. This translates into CASSMTSGRWGEQYF.